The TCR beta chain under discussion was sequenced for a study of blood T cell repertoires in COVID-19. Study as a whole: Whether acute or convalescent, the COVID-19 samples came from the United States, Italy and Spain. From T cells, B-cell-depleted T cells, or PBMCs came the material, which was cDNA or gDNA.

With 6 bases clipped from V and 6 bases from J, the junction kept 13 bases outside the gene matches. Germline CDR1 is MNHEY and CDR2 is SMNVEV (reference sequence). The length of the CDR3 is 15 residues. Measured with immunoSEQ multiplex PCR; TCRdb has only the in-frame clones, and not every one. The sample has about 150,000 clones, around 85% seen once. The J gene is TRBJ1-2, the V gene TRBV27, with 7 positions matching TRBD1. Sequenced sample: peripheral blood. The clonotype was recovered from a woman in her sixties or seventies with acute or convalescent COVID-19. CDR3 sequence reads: CASSLHRGRADGYTF. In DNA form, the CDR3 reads TGTGCCAGCAGCTTACACAGGGGCAGAGCGGATGGCTACACCTTC.